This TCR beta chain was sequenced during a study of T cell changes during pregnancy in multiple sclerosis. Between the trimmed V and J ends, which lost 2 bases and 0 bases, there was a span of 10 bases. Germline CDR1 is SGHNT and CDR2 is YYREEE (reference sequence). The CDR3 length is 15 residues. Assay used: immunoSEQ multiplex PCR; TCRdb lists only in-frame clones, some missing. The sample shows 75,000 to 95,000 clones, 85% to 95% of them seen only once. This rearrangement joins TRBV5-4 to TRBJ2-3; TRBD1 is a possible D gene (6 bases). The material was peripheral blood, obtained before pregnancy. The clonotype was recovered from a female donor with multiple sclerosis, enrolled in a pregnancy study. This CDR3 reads CASSFGGPSTDTQYF. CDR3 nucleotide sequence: TGTGCCAGCAGCTTTGGGGGCCCGAGCACAGATACGCAGTATTTT. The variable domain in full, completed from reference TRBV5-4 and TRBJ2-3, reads ETGVTQSPTHLIKTRGQQVTLRCSSQSGHNTVSWYQQALGQGPQFIFQYYREEENGRGNFPPRFSGLQFPNYSSELNVNALELDDSALYLCASSFGGPSTDTQYFGPGTRLTVL.